This T cell receptor beta chain was sequenced in a study of cytomegalovirus exposure and HLA in healthy donors listed by TCRdb under 2017. For context, the study as a whole: An earlier analysis of roughly 630 of the donors reported about 250 Gb of sequence data and around 120 million unique TCR beta sequences from about 180 million T cells. To study patterns of TCR occurrence, a later analysis re-analyzed previously published TCR beta repertoires from 666 donors and added high-resolution HLA genotyping. All discovery cohort repertoires had been generated on a single sequencing platform. The T cell repertoires of around 670 subjects were profiled by immunosequencing and related to cytomegalovirus serostatus. Typing coverage differed by locus: A, B, C, DRB1 and DQB1 were typed in about 620-630 donors, DQA1 in roughly 500, DPA1 in 600 to 610, and DPB1 in about 450. The study aimed to test whether cataloging public T cell receptors could reveal signatures of past pathogen exposure. An earlier analysis of about 600 of the donors used high-throughput TCR beta sequencing to judge whether each TCR beta V gene segment behaved as functional or pseudogenic. Of the 350 to 450 genotyped donors, 75% to 85% were placed in the genetic ancestry cluster associated with self-reported Caucasian donors. High-throughput TCR immunosequencing, statistical association of individual TCRs with disease status, and machine learning were combined to predict cytomegalovirus infection status. Donor age, sex, ethnicity and CMV serostatus were compiled together with the repertoire data. The later analysis used no new phenotypic data to find candidate immune exposures, relying instead on TCR beta sequences and their occurrence across donors. HLA typing covered class I and class II loci at four-digit resolution. In a later genetic analysis, genome-wide SNP genotypes for about three fifths of the 666 donors were used, and that subset was treated as a discovery cohort. An early release covering roughly 600 HLA-typed donors comprised about 290 gigabases of sequencing data and tens of millions of unique TCR sequences. Five DR-DQ haplotypes were treated as single units for association and clustering because of strong linkage in the cohort. In addition to the first cohort of roughly 700 subjects, a separate validation cohort of approximately 120 different subjects was used. On average, approximately 250,000 unique TCR beta nucleotide sequences were sequenced per donor among fewer than 500 genotyped donors of the cohort, with around 19% of those sequences being non-productive.

Overall study outcomes, separate from this receptor: Because the 87-base-pair reads could not distinguish some IMGT-functional V segments, including TRBV6-2 and TRBV6-3, those segments were excluded. In the study, around 160 TCR beta chains were listed as associated with cytomegalovirus. Compared with the 666-donor mean, donors in an Asian-associated ancestry cluster had fewer N-insertions in productive TCRs, according to a later genetic analysis. Most TCR sequences were seen in very few donors, while some public TCRs were found in many individuals. Most CMV-associated TCR beta chains appeared to be HLA-restricted in a later analysis, and the HLA associations seemed to be driven largely by CMV exposure. Correlated functional status among segregating V segments might reflect linkage disequilibrium, but an unknown experimental factor could not be ruled out. The classifier was reported to diagnose cytomegalovirus status with high specificity and sensitivity in both the original and validation cohorts. A later analysis found that HLA-associated TCR beta chains were more clonally expanded and had lower generation probabilities than equally common non-associated chains. Because counts were too low, 15 to 20 rarely observed V segments, including chromosome 9 orphons, were excluded from the earlier analysis of 587 of the donors. A further reported finding was that TCR beta sequences accurately predicted the HLA-A and HLA-B alleles for most subjects in the first cohort. The cohort was sequenced for TCR beta chains only, and without alpha or paired-chain data the features that could be detected were limited. Assigning TCR associations to individual alleles was difficult when HLA alleles, especially DR and DQ, strongly co-occurred. A later genetic analysis associated a missense DCLRE1C variant with V-gene and J-gene trimming of TCR beta chains, and an independent cohort replicated the association. A few of the identified cytomegalovirus-associated TCR beta chains were confirmed in vitro to be specific for cytomegalovirus antigens. Several of the top co-occurrence clusters appeared to be linked to parvovirus B19, influenza, CMV and Epstein-Barr virus, according to a later analysis. In a later analysis, TCR association rates were found to vary across HLA loci, with the most associated TCRs seen for DRB1 alleles and the fewest for HLA-C alleles. A group of highly shared sequence variants was considered likely to be a technical artifact of the sequencing pipeline. It was suggested by the authors that the approach could potentially be generalized to other disease states and immunological phenotypes. At a false discovery rate of 0.05, a later analysis linked 16,000 or so TCR beta sequences to specific HLA alleles. Because HLA typing was unavailable for some donors at each locus, only the typed subset was used in association tests. The presence/absence analyses assumed that sequencing depth was roughly uniform across donors, and that assumption may not be true. The only immune exposure information available for the cohort was CMV serostatus. An earlier analysis of around 600 of the donors showed that most TCR beta V segments appeared in productive rearrangements either about 87% or about 30% of the time, which broadly matched IMGT annotations.

The cohort was made up of roughly 670 healthy bone marrow donors. At the time of sampling, every cohort member was nominally healthy, though immune exposures that went unrecorded were likely present. The donor was CMV seronegative and belonged to the group of approximately 320 seronegative cohort members. Every donor gave a peripheral blood sample, and the peripheral blood mononuclear cells from that sample were used for TCR beta sequencing. Genomic DNA was extracted from the blood cell samples with the Qiagen DNeasy Blood Extraction Kit. As for this clone: Its antigen is not yet known. No base quality values were provided; no much bigger clone lies one nucleotide off.

From cysteine to phenylalanine, the CDR3 is 13 amino acids long. The entry retains the CDR3 DNA only, 39 bases that are in frame from base 1. V and J are truncated by 0 bases and 6 bases respectively, leaving an intervening sequence of 7 bases. The germline V gene (reference sequence) yields MNHNY for CDR1 and SVGAGI for CDR2. Library prep was done by the immunoSEQ multiplex PCR assay. For the multiplex PCR, a mixture combining 60 forward primers for TCR Vbeta segments and 13 reverse primers for TCR Jbeta segments was used. The CDR3 region of rearranged TCR beta genes was amplified from genomic DNA with a multiplex PCR assay. The Illumina HiSeq System was used to sequence the amplified TCR beta libraries as 87-base-pair reads. The original pipeline was this. A later analysis tallied some 79 million unique TCR beta chains across the 666 repertoires, and about 10 million of those chains were shared by two or more donors. A nearest-neighbor algorithm error-corrected the raw reads and collapsed the reads into unique sequences, merging closely related sequences to remove PCR and sequencing errors. CDR3 sequences were aligned to IMGT reference sequences to assign V, D and J gene segments. For a sequence to be retained, a match of at least six nucleotides to both a V gene segment and a J gene segment was required. A rearrangement was called productive if the CDR3 had no stop codons and remained in frame with V and J, and every other rearrangement was called non-productive. CDR3 was defined by IMGT convention, running from the second conserved V-encoded cysteine to the conserved J-encoded phenylalanine. The earlier analysis of 587 of the donors excluded any sequence lacking an unambiguous match to a single V gene segment. In an earlier analysis of about 590 of the donors, a V segment was called functional when productive rearrangements were above 56.7%, and segregating when the standard deviation between donors exceeded 5%. To diagnose cytomegalovirus status from the catalog of TCR beta chain sequences, a statistical classification framework was built. A later analysis assigned V and J genes by comparing TCR nucleotide sequences with IMGT/GENE-DB human TR gene sequences. Using the TCRdist pipeline, a later analysis assigned CDR3 sequences along with most-parsimonious VDJ recombination scenarios. In a later analysis, each TCR beta chain was defined by its CDR3 amino acid sequence together with its V-gene family, and reads lacking a unique V-gene family were excluded. To address suspected cross-contamination and a sequencing artifact, a later analysis removed some 620 highly shared, low-generation-probability nucleotide sequences. For each public chain, a later analysis derived a clonal expansion index from normalized ranks of inferred template counts within each repertoire. In a later analysis, generation probabilities were computed using a VDJ recombination model fitted to out-of-frame rearrangements, and the results were checked against IGoR. A later analysis scored TCR-TCR, TCR-HLA and TCR-CMV co-occurrence with hypergeometric tests, applying a repertoire-size bias correction to TCR pairs. To estimate false discovery rates, a later analysis permuted the HLA or CMV assignments 20 times. In a later analysis, co-occurring TCRs were grouped using DBSCAN, with TCRdist sequence similarity added in when clustering inside HLA-allele-positive subsets. For co-occurrence clustering, repertoires with fewer than 30,000 or more than 120,000 public chains were excluded, along with four to six repertoires with anomalous nucleotide sharing. This immuneACCESS table, as held by TCRdb, lists in-frame sequences with V and J called but not all clones. Of the missing ones, under half trace to an unresolved V gene in checked studies; the others have no known cause. The V and J calls and clone size are taken from that table; D and trimming were inferred from the DNA. The sample yields roughly 170,000 clones; about 80% were counted once. The top ten hold around 0.69% of the sample.

The chain couples TRBV6-6 to TRBJ2-3; no D gene call is confident. The sequence derives from a boy between 5 and 17 years old in good health and CMV-seronegative. Source material: PBMCs. This receptor has the CDR3 CASSYSIGDTQYF. Here is the DNA: TGTGCCAGCAGTTACTCGATCGGGGATACGCAGTATTTT.